The sequence of this TCR beta chain was determined in a study of cytomegalovirus exposure and HLA in healthy donors. Study-level findings and limits: Immune exposure was documented only through CMV serostatus. Reportedly, cytomegalovirus status was diagnosed with high sensitivity and specificity. Within an earlier analysis, most TCR beta V segments proved productive either about 90% or about 30% of the time.

Note on this clone: Its antigen is as yet unknown.

This PCR relied on a set of 60 Vbeta primers and 13 Jbeta primers. TCRdb's copy holds only in-frame clones and misses some; the assay was immunoSEQ multiplex PCR. The sample yields around 200,000 clones, roughly 85% seen once. The CDR3 contains 14 residues. J lost 7 bases, V lost 5 bases, and 9 bases had no gene match. From germline, CDR1 is MNHEY and CDR2 SVGAGI. The TCR comes from a woman aged 50 to 60 in good health and CMV-seronegative. The chain employs TRBV6-5 and TRBJ1-2; 8 bases align to TRBD1. Sequenced sample: PBMCs. CDR3 region: CASSPLDRVGGYTF. The CDR3 region has the DNA TGTGCCAGCAGTCCACTGGACAGGGTGGGTGGCTACACCTTC.